The text below deals with one T cell receptor beta chain. In this sample, this clone turned up a few times. Which antigen it targets is not known. One base away there is no much larger clone; base qualities are not given. Libraries came from the immunoSEQ multiplex PCR assay. DNA from the cultured, isolated CD4+ T cells was subjected to TCR beta CDR3 sequencing. In the authors' own workflow: Non-productive TCR sequences were removed and reads were trimmed to the CDR3 region, keeping CDR3s of at least 7 amino acids. The MANAFEST web app was used to pick out antigen-specific clonotypes by comparing their expansion in peptide wells with that in reference cultures. Positive clones required FDR<0.05 expansion versus reference and all other wells, odds ratio above 5, and frequency above 0.1% in two replicate wells. A clonotype was defined as cross-reactive if the clonotype was significantly expanded both in SARS-CoV-2 spike wells and in at least one common cold coronavirus spike condition. CDR3 similarity was assessed by Levenshtein distance with the stringdist R package, and unrooted trees were built with ape in R 3.6.1. This is the immuneACCESS table as TCRdb keeps it, with only in-frame sequences that have V and J called. A part of the clones is gone; compared with another copy, unresolved V genes explain less than half, and the rest is unexplained. That table supplies the V and J calls and clone size; D and trimming were determined from the DNA. The sample has fewer than 25,000 clones on record, approximately 70% of them singletons. The ten most abundant clones make up around 12% of the sample.

The data originate from a study of vaccination effects on CD4 cells after COVID-19 (dated by TCRdb to between 2021 and 2023). Regarding the complete study: Each participant received two doses of an mRNA SARS-CoV-2 vaccine, either BNT162b2 or mRNA-1273. The study compared SARS-CoV-2 spike-specific CD4+ TCR repertoires before and after mRNA vaccination in COVID-19 convalescent patients and infection-naive vaccine recipients. A total of 10 COVID-19 convalescent patients and several SARS-CoV-2-naive healthy vaccine recipients were included in the full study. The Oncomine TCR Beta short-read assay on an Illumina iSeq 100 was used to sequence cultures from other donors in the study.

In the ViraFEST assay, PBMC were stimulated with viral peptide pools, and antigen-specific CD4+ T cell clonotypes were then identified by expansion using TCR sequencing. After more than 9 days of culture, CD4+ T cells were isolated with the EasySep CD4+ T cell isolation kit. Healthy vaccine recipients had no prior SARS-CoV-2 infection, confirmed by negative nucleocapsid antibodies before and after vaccination. Roughly 2.1 million PBMC per well were cultured in IMDM with about 5.4% human AB serum, around 10 IU/ml IL-2 and gentamicin, plus 10 ug/ml peptides. On days 3 and 7, half of the culture medium was replaced with fresh IL-2-containing medium. Unless otherwise noted, each peptide stimulation condition was cultured in triplicate wells. Using Ficoll-Paque Plus gradient centrifugation, PBMC were separated from whole blood and then either used fresh or cryopreserved at -140C. The overlapping peptide pools covered the spike proteins of SARS-CoV-2 and of the common cold coronaviruses HCoV-NL63, HCoV-OC43 and HCoV-229E. The QIAamp micro DNA kit was used to extract genomic DNA from the cultured CD4+ T cells.

CDR1 and CDR2 (MNHNS, SASEGT) derive from the germline V gene. V is pared back by 1 base and J by 6 bases, with 16 bases lying between the germline termini. The CDR3 covers 17 residues, taking in both the cysteine and the phenylalanine. Of all the DNA, just the CDR3 is kept, 51 bases in frame from base 1. The research as a whole found: Limitations of the study were the small number of convalescent patients and the absence of early post-infection timepoints. Among healthy vaccine recipients, nearly all vaccine-induced clones were SARS-CoV-2 mono-reactive, and just 1 of 255 was cross-reactive with common cold coronaviruses. At late post-vaccination timepoints, both infection-induced and vaccine-induced clones showed marked clonal contraction, consistent with waning T cell responses.

The sequence is built from TRBV6-1 and TRBJ1-6, with the identity of the D gene unclear. Sequences were derived from CD4+ T cells from PBMCs cultured with HCoV-OC43 spike peptides, sampled before COVID-19 vaccination. Per the publication, the cell subset or site label means: HCoV-OC43 spike overlapping peptide pool stimulation. The sequence was collected from a human donor who received a COVID-19 vaccine. The sequenced DNA: TGTGCCAGCAGTGAAGGGGCCCAGGCCACTTTTAATTCACCCCTCCACTTT. Its translation reads: CASSEGAQATFNSPLHF.